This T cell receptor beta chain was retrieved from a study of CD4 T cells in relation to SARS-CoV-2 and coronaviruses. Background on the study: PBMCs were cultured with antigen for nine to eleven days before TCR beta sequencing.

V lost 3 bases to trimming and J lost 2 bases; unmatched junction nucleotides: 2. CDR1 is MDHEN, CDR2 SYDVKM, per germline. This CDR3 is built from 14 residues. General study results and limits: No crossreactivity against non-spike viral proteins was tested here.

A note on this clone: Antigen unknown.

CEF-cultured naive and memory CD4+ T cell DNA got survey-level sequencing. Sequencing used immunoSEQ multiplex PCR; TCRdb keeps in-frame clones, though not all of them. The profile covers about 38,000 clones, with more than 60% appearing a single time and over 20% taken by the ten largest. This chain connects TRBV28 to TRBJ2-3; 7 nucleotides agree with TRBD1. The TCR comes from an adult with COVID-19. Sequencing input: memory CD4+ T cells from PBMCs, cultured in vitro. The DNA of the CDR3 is TGTGCCAGCAGTTTTGGGACAGCCACAGATACGCAGTATTTT. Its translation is CASSFGTATDTQYF.